This TCR beta chain was found in a study of OX40 agonist ivuxolimab in advanced cancers. At the level of the study: As their treatment, patients were administered ivuxolimab, an agonistic anti-OX40 (CD134) antibody. Recorded diagnoses for dose-escalation patients were hepatocellular carcinoma, melanoma, renal cell or head and neck cancer. Study results and limitations: Both CD4+ and CD8+ T cell populations in blood had undergone clonal expansion by week 6 at 0.1 to 3.0 mg/kg.

Here immunoSEQ multiplex PCR was the method, and the copy in TCRdb shows in-frame clones only, minus some. In the table there are tens of thousands of clones, about nine tenths of which are singletons. This clone was counted once. Its specificity is unknown. Trimming shortened V by 3 bases and J by 4 bases, and 11 bases separated the two germline ends. The CDR3 extends over 14 amino acids. Germline lookup yields CDR1 SEHNR and CDR2 FQNEAQ (reference sequence). This chain links TRBV7-9 with TRBJ2-3, with D possibly being TRBD1 (5 bases). The receptor was derived from an adult with an advanced solid tumor such as melanoma, head and neck, liver or kidney cancer. The sequencing here drew on CD4+ or CD8+ T cells sorted from blood, taken in a trial of the OX40 agonist ivuxolimab. The CDR3: CASSLPLGADTQYF. DNA of the CDR3: TGTGCCAGCAGCTTGCCCCTAGGGGCAGATACGCAGTATTTT.